This T cell receptor beta chain was documented in a study of tumor-infiltrating lymphocytes in localized non-small cell lung cancer. General study points: Not all patients were TCR sequenced, owing to tissue quantity.

The protocol was immunoSEQ multiplex PCR, while the TCRdb copy is restricted to in-frame clones and leaves out a portion. The sample carries around 25,000 clones, roughly three fifths recorded once. The CDR3 spans 13 residues. In germline, CDR1 is KGHSH, CDR2 LQKENI. V lost 2 bases and J 6 bases, leaving 10 bases between the germline ends. Worth noting for this clone: Its antigen is undetermined.

The TCR was taken from a human donor with non-small cell lung cancer. The chain is built from TRBV18 and TRBJ1-1; D is undetermined. Sequencing was done on a sample of lung tumor tissue. The chain's CDR3 is CASSPGVRAEAFF. CDR3 bases: TGTGCCAGCTCACCAGGAGTGAGGGCTGAAGCTTTCTTT.